Below are 25 T cell receptor beta chains sequenced from a single sample in a study of blood T cell repertoires in COVID-19. TCRdb's table, derived via immunoSEQ multiplex PCR, lists solely in-frame clones and lacks some. The profile covers approximately 120,000 clones, with less than 90% appearing a single time and 15% to 20% taken by the ten largest. Sequences were obtained from PBMCs or T cells enriched from blood (not recorded which). The receptor source for this set is a man aged 25 to 45 who had recovered from COVID-19.

J is TRBJ2-3 and V is TRBV10-3; 12 bases are a match to TRBD2. The CDR3 loop spans 16 amino acids. CDR1 and CDR2 from the germline V gene are ENHRY and SYGVKD. The ends lost 3 bases at V and 0 bases at J; junction bases unmatched: 1. CDR3 in amino acids: CAISEGTSGSTDTQYF. The CDR3 nucleotides read TGTGCCATCAGTGAAGGGACTAGCGGGAGCACAGATACGCAGTATTTT.

V is TRBV19 and J is TRBJ2-7, with unresolved D. Germline V CDR1 and CDR2: LNHDA, SQIVND (reference sequence). The CDR3 runs 13 residues. V was cut by 5 bases and J by 0 bases, with 8 bases left in between. The CDR3 DNA sequence: TGTGCCAGTAGTTTCGCAGGCTCCTACGAGCAGTACTTC. Its translation: CASSFAGSYEQYF.

The rearrangement uses TRBV12-3 or TRBV12-4 and TRBJ2-7; tentative D call: TRBD2 (6 bases). CDR3 length: 13 amino acids. Trimming took off 6 bases at V and 0 bases at J, with 9 bases between the two ends. The CDR3 sequence: CASSGGTSYEQYV. Written as DNA, the CDR3 is TGTGCCAGCAGCGGCGGGACCTCCTACGAGCAGTACGTC.

This clone was detected only a few times. V gene TRBV11-2 combines with J gene TRBJ2-3; D gene uncertain. Trimming removed 3 bases at V and 1 base at J, with 5 bases between. From germline, CDR1 is SGHAT and CDR2 FQNNGV. The CDR3 is 13 amino acids. The chain's CDR3 is CASSFSRTDTQYF. CDR3 sequence (DNA): TGTGCCAGCAGCTTCTCCCGCACAGATACGCAGTATTTT.

This rearrangement joins TRBV7-9 to TRBJ2-1; 11 positions agree with TRBD2. The CDR3 has 22 residues. J was trimmed by 2 bases and V by 5 bases; bases with no gene match: 23. Germline V gives CDR1 SEHNR, CDR2 FQNEAQ (reference sequence). The CDR3 nucleotides are TGTGCCAGCAGCACATCCGGGGGGTCTAGCGGGAGGCCCCAGATCACCTACAATGAGCAGTTCTTC. Translated, it gives CASSTSGGSSGRPQITYNEQFF.

This clone was observed a handful of times. The chain carries TRBV6-5 and TRBJ2-1; perhaps TRBD2 as D (5 bases). V lost 1 base, J lost 8 bases, and 18 bases lay in between. CDR3 length: 16 amino acids. Germline V gene data show CDR1 as MNHEY and CDR2 as SVGAGI. The CDR3 region has the DNA TGTGCCAGCAGTTACTGGGCCCCCTCGAGGGTACATGAGCAGTTCTTC. Translated: CASSYWAPSRVHEQFF.

This rearrangement joins TRBV6-6 to TRBJ2-5, with D perhaps matching TRBD2 (6 bases). Germline loops: CDR1 MNHNY, CDR2 SVGAGI (reference sequence). V shed 6 bases and J shed 2 bases, with 13 bases lying between them. This CDR3 has 14 amino acids. CDR3 region: CASRRGTEQETQYF. DNA of the CDR3: TGTGCCAGCAGACGCGGGACGGAACAAGAGACCCAGTACTTC.

The chain uses TRBV5-1 and TRBJ1-1; D gene uncertain. The CDR3 runs to 11 residues. Deletions cut 0 bases from V and 7 bases from J, with 4 bases between. The V gene's germline CDR1 is SGHRS and CDR2 YFSETQ. The CDR3 region has the DNA TGCGCCAGCAGCTTGGGACTTGAAGCTTTCTTT. This translates into CASSLGLEAFF. Filled out from reference TRBV5-1 and TRBJ1-1, the complete variable domain reads KAGVTQTPRYLIKTRGQQVTLSCSPISGHRSVSWYQQTPGQGLQFLFEYFSETQRNKGNFPGRFSGRQFSNSRSEMNVSTLELGDSALYLCASSLGLEAFFGQGTRLTVV.

V is TRBV7-3 and J is TRBJ2-3; TRBD2 matches at 13 bases. CDR3 size: 15 residues. From germline, CDR1 is SGHTA and CDR2 FQGTGA. The trim removed 5 bases at V and 4 bases at J, leaving 3 bases unmatched. CDR3 nucleotides: TGTGCCAGCAGCCGAGGACTAGCGGGAGCAGATACGCAGTATTTT. Protein product: CASSRGLAGADTQYF.

This clone was seen a handful of times. This sequence joins TRBV7-9 and TRBJ1-1; no firm D call. Trimming cost V 2 bases and J 3 bases, with 13 bases left between them. The CDR3 has 15 residues. From germline, CDR1 is SEHNR and CDR2 FQNEAQ (reference sequence). Written as DNA, the CDR3 is TGTGCCAGCAGCTTAATCTCGCTCGGTGACACTGAAGCTTTCTTT. It yields the protein CASSLISLGDTEAFF.

This clone was counted a single time. The gene calls are TRBV28 and TRBJ2-7, with 9 bases aligning to TRBD2. This CDR3 comprises 14 residues. V dropped 7 bases and J dropped 1; count of bases not matched to a gene: 5. Per germline, CDR1 MDHEN and CDR2 SYDVKM. The CDR3 sequence is CASKTSGPSYEQYF. The CDR3 DNA reads as TGTGCCAGCAAGACTAGCGGACCTTCCTACGAGCAGTACTTC.

This chain joins TRBV27 and TRBJ2-1; 8 bases map to TRBD2. Germline CDR1 MNHEY, CDR2 SMNVEV (reference sequence). With 6 bases clipped from V and 0 bases from J, the junction kept 7 bases outside the gene matches. The CDR3 consists of 16 residues. The CDR3: CASRSLAGSSYNEQFF. CDR3 bases: TGTGCCAGCAGGTCGCTAGCGGGTAGCTCCTACAATGAGCAGTTCTTC.

The V call is TRBV5-1, the J call TRBJ1-1, with D maybe TRBD1 (5 bases). Germline CDR1 reads SGHRS; CDR2 reads YFSETQ. The CDR3 extends over 11 amino acids. V was pared by 3 bases and J by 13 bases, with 13 bases between. The CDR3 nucleotides read TGCGCCAGCAGCTCTGGGGCAGTCGGTTTCTTT. Translating it yields CASSSGAVGFF.

The chain has TRBV11-2 and TRBJ1-2, with a tentative D call TRBD1 (5 bases). Trimming shortened V by 1 base and J by 4 bases, and 7 bases separated the two germline ends. Germline values: CDR1 SGHAT, CDR2 FQNNGV. This CDR3 is built from 13 residues. CDR3 bases: TGTGCCAGCAGCTTAGGGCAGGGCTATGGCTACACCTTC. Encoded protein: CASSLGQGYGYTF.

The V call is TRBV24-1, the J call TRBJ2-2; D unclear. Germline V CDR1 and CDR2: KGHDR, SFDVKD. This CDR3 has 13 amino acids. Trimming stripped 9 bases from V and 1 base from J, with 8 bases between. The CDR3 is CATRSGNTGELFF. The DNA of the CDR3 is TGTGCCACCCGTTCCGGGAACACCGGGGAGCTGTTTTTT.

This sequence joins TRBV6-5 and TRBJ1-1; TRBD1 agrees at 9 bases. The germline CDR1 and CDR2 sequences are MNHEY and SVGAGI. The V gene end was trimmed by 6 bases and the J gene end by 4 bases; junction bases not matched to a gene: 6. The CDR3 length is 14 residues. The CDR3 sequence is CASRRDRVGTEAFF. CDR3 coding DNA: TGTGCCAGCAGACGGGACAGGGTTGGCACTGAAGCTTTCTTT.

The CDR3, as DNA: TGTGCCAGCAGCGCCGCGACGGGGGGGAACACTGAAGCTTTCTTT. Translation gives CASSAATGGNTEAFF. The chain joins TRBV9 to TRBJ1-1, with D perhaps matching TRBD1 (5 bases). The ends were cut back, 3 bases at V and 1 base at J, with 13 bases in the middle. The CDR3 loop spans 15 amino acids. Per the germline V gene, CDR1 is SGDLS and CDR2 is YYNGEE.

This clone has just a few counts. The chain is built from TRBV6-2 or TRBV6-3 and TRBJ1-1; maybe TRBD1 (5 bases). Germline V gives CDR1 MNHEY, CDR2 SVGEGT. Trimming cost V 2 bases and J 8 bases, with 9 bases left between them. CDR3 length: 12 residues. CDR3 sequence: CASSYPTVEAFF. As DNA, the CDR3 is TGTGCCAGCAGTTACCCGACAGTGGAAGCTTTCTTT.

A few counts support this clone. The germline gene is not matched at one end of the junction; a read error may be the cause. The gene calls are TRBV19 and TRBJ2-3, with a possible D match to TRBD2 (6 bases). The V gene's germline CDR1 is LNHDA and CDR2 SQIVND (reference sequence). The length of the CDR3 is 13 residues. The CDR3 nucleotides read TGTGCCAGTAGCGACGGAGGGGCAGACGCGACAGTATTT. Residues: CASSDGGADATVF.

V and J are TRBV30 and TRBJ1-1, with 8 bases matching TRBD1. CDR1 and CDR2 from the germline V gene are GTSNPN and SVGIG (reference sequence). After removal of 7 bases from V and 5 bases from J, the junction contained 6 bases not matched to a gene. The CDR3 contains 12 residues. The CDR3 loop is CAYDRGGTEAFF. The CDR3 region has the DNA TGTGCCTACGACAGGGGAGGTACTGAAGCTTTCTTT. The full variable domain, with the rest looked up from reference TRBV30 and TRBJ1-1, is SQTIHQWPATLVQPVGSPLSLECTVEGTSNPNLYWYRQAAGRGLQLLFYSVGIGQISSEVPQNLSASRPQDRQFILSSKKLLLSDSGFYLCAYDRGGTEAFFGQGTRLTVV.

The rearrangement uses TRBV3-1 (or the pseudogene TRBV3-2) and TRBJ2-3, with 10 bases matching TRBD1. In germline, CDR1 is LGHDT, CDR2 YNNKEL (reference sequence). V lost 3 bases to trimming and J lost 5 bases; unmatched junction nucleotides: 8. The CDR3 runs 16 residues. The CDR3 coding sequence is TGTGCCAGCAGCCACCTCAAGGGACAGGGGTTAGATACGCAGTATTTT. This sequence encodes CASSHLKGQGLDTQYF.

J is TRBJ1-5 and V is TRBV7-8; D is unclear. Germline V gene data show CDR1 as SGHVS and CDR2 as FQNEAQ. CDR3 length equals 13 residues. Trimming took 5 bases from V and 1 from J, leaving 6 bases between them. CDR3 protein: CASSETSNQPQHF. For the CDR3, the DNA is TGTGCCAGCAGCGAAACAAGCAATCAGCCCCAGCATTTT.

The chain has TRBV19 and TRBJ2-7; 8 nucleotides line up with TRBD1. This CDR3 comprises 18 residues. CDR1 is LNHDA, CDR2 SQIVND, per germline (reference sequence). Trimming cost V 0 bases and J 4 bases; bases outside gene matches: 14. CDR3 nucleotides: TGTGCCAGTAGTATAGAGGTTCGCAGCAGGGGGCTGTTGTACGAGCAGTACGTC. It is translated as CASSIEVRSRGLLYEQYV.

The rearrangement joins TRBV5-1 to TRBJ2-7, with TRBD2 matching over 7 bases. Germline V lookup: CDR1 SGHRS, CDR2 YFSETQ. The junction had 12 bases not matched to a gene; V was cut back by 4 bases and J by 5 bases. The CDR3 spans 15 residues. CDR3 in amino acids: CASSPGPGGSHEQYF. CDR3 DNA sequence: TGCGCCAGCAGCCCCGGGCCGGGAGGTTCCCACGAGCAGTACTTC.

CDR3 in amino acids: CASSAGVPSSYEQYV. The CDR3, as DNA: TGTGCCAGTAGTGCGGGGGTCCCCTCCTCCTACGAGCAGTACGTC. The chain combines TRBV19 with TRBJ2-7; 7 bases match TRBD2. The CDR3 has 15 residues. CDR1 LNHDA and CDR2 SQIVND come from the germline V gene (reference sequence). Trimming removed 5 bases from V and 0 bases from J; junction bases left unmatched: 7.